These 24 T cell receptor beta chains were all obtained from the same sample, sequenced in a study of blood T cell repertoires in COVID-19. Measured with immunoSEQ multiplex PCR; TCRdb has only the in-frame clones, and not every one. The data contain approximately 84,000 clones, 70% to 90% of them singletons. Sequenced material: peripheral blood. These receptor sequences come from a human donor in a cohort sampled during active COVID-19.

The chain links TRBV30 to TRBJ2-1, with D unclear. Trimming cost V 3 bases and J 5 bases, with 5 bases left between them. CDR3 length equals 11 residues. Germline V gene data show CDR1 as GTSNPN and CDR2 as SVGIG (reference sequence). The DNA for the CDR3 is TGTGCCTGGAGACTCAACAATGAGCAGTTCTTC. This translates into CAWRLNNEQFF.

The chain recombines TRBV11-1 with TRBJ2-7; 7 bases match TRBD2. The CDR3 is made up of 16 amino acids. V lost 2 bases, J lost 2 bases, and 9 bases stayed unmatched. The V gene's germline CDR1 is SGHAT and CDR2 FQDESV (reference sequence). The CDR3 region has the DNA TGTGCCAGCAGCTTACGGAACGGGGGGAAGACCTACGAGCAGTACTTC. It codes for CASSLRNGGKTYEQYF.

The J gene is TRBJ1-2, the V gene TRBV4-3; the match to TRBD1 covers 9 bases. This CDR3 region has 18 residues. Trimming at V came to 0 bases and at J to 1 base, leaving 9 bases not matched to a gene. Germline assignment: CDR1 LGHNA and CDR2 YSLEER. The CDR3, as DNA: TGCGCCAGCAGCCAAGATTGGGCCGGGACAGGGAATAACTATGGCTACACCTTC. As protein: CASSQDWAGTGNNYGYTF.

The gene calls are TRBV4-2 and TRBJ1-1, with 9 nucleotides matching TRBD1. The CDR3 is 15 amino acids. The ends lost 4 bases at V and 4 bases at J; junction bases unmatched: 7. Germline CDR1 and CDR2: LGHNA and YNFKEQ. In nucleotides, the CDR3 is TGTGCCAGCAGCCCTCGAACAGGGGGCAGCACTGAAGCTTTCTTT. Amino acid sequence: CASSPRTGGSTEAFF.

This clone was recorded only once. An end of the junction does not agree with germline; a read error may underlie this. The chain is built from TRBV20-1 and TRBJ2-1, with 7 bases identical to TRBD2. The CDR3 runs 11 residues. Germline assignment: CDR1 DFQATT and CDR2 SNEGSKA (reference sequence). The CDR3 is CSASWVGLGVF. In DNA, the CDR3 is TGCAGTGCTAGTTGGGTCGGACTAGGGGTCTTC.

This chain uses TRBV4-1 with TRBJ1-5, with D unclear. The CDR3 runs to 13 residues. Trimming pared 4 bases from V and 7 bases from J, leaving 11 bases between. Germline CDR1 and CDR2: MGHRA and YSYEKL. CDR3 DNA sequence: TGCGCCAGCAGCCTGGAGGGTGACCAGCCCCAGCATTTT. This gives the protein CASSLEGDQPQHF.

The chain carries TRBV9 and TRBJ1-1; no reliable D call. CDR3 length: 18 residues. V was shortened by 5 bases and J by 0 bases, with 23 bases between the two germline ends. From germline, CDR1 is SGDLS and CDR2 YYNGEE. This chain's CDR3 is CASSDRPGRPRMNTEAFF. The CDR3 bases are TGTGCCAGCAGTGATCGCCCGGGGAGACCCAGAATGAACACTGAAGCTTTCTTT.

This chain uses TRBV5-8 with TRBJ2-1, with 9 bases fitting TRBD2. CDR1 is SGHTS and CDR2 is YDEGEE in the germline V gene. The CDR3 spans 15 residues. V was pared by 0 bases and J by 7 bases, with 5 bases of the junction left unmatched. The CDR3 nucleotides read TGTGCCAGCAGCTTGGGACTAGCGGCGAGTAATGAGCAGTTCTTC. Protein sequence: CASSLGLAASNEQFF.

The chain joins TRBV30 to TRBJ2-3; 7 nucleotides align to TRBD2. CDR1 is GTSNPN and CDR2 is SVGIG in the germline V gene (reference sequence). CDR3 size: 14 residues. Trimming removed 8 bases from V and 3 bases from J; junction bases left unmatched: 11. In DNA, the CDR3 is TGTGCCCAGAGCTGGGGGGGAGGGACAGATACGCAGTATTTT. Amino acids: CAQSWGGGTDTQYF.

V is TRBV6-6 and J is TRBJ1-1; D is undetermined. This CDR3 spans 13 amino acids. The germline V gene has CDR1 MNHNY and CDR2 SVGAGI (reference sequence). The V end lost 4 bases, the J end lost 3 bases, and 9 bases lay between the germline ends. CDR3 sequence reads: CASSWVGDTEAFF. The CDR3 DNA sequence: TGTGCCAGCAGTTGGGTAGGAGACACTGAAGCTTTCTTT.

The chain links TRBV18 to TRBJ1-6, with D possibly matching TRBD1 (5 bases). The V gene lost 5 bases and the J gene lost 8 bases, with 10 bases spanning the gap. The CDR3 has 13 residues. Germline V gene sequence: CDR1 KGHSH, CDR2 LQKENI. The CDR3 nucleotides read TGTGCCAGCTCAATTGACAGTTATTCACCCCTCCACTTT. Amino acid sequence: CASSIDSYSPLHF.

This clone was observed a single time. The chain links TRBV2 to TRBJ2-3; weak D call: TRBD2 (5 bases). Germline V gives CDR1 SNHLY, CDR2 FYNNEI. Trimming shortened V by 11 bases and J by 1 base, and 13 bases separated the two germline ends. CDR3 length: 13 residues. This CDR3 is CAQRTGGTDTQYF. The CDR3, as DNA: TGTGCCCAGCGTACCGGGGGCACAGATACGCAGTATTTT. Full variable domain (outside the CDR3, taken from reference TRBV2 and TRBJ2-3): EPEVTQTPSHQVTQMGQEVILRCVPISNHLYFYWYRQILGQKVEFLVSFYNNEISEKSEIFDDQFSVERPDGSNFTLKIRSTKLEDSAMYFCAQRTGGTDTQYFGPGTRLTVL.

The CDR3: CASSSERPAYEQYF. The CDR3 DNA follows: TGTGCCAGCAGTTCGGAGCGCCCGGCCTACGAGCAGTACTTC. The chain employs TRBV6-5 and TRBJ2-7; no reliable D call. Between the trimmed V and J ends, which lost 4 bases and 2 bases, there was a span of 12 bases. Per germline, CDR1 MNHEY and CDR2 SVGAGI. The CDR3 is 14 amino acids.

The J gene is TRBJ2-3, the V gene TRBV7-8; TRBD1 matches 12 bases. CDR1 and CDR2 (germline): SGHVS, FQNEAQ. This CDR3 spans 18 amino acids. Trimming at V came to 5 bases and at J to 0 bases, leaving 9 bases not matched to a gene. DNA of the CDR3: TGTGCCAGCAGCCCGGGACAGGGGGCCCCCTATAGCACAGATACGCAGTATTTT. Amino acids: CASSPGQGAPYSTDTQYF.

The CDR3 DNA sequence: TGCGCCAGCAGACAAGGACTAGCGGGGGAGGGGACAGATACGCAGTATTTT. Protein: CASRQGLAGEGTDTQYF. This chain connects TRBV5-1 to TRBJ2-3, with 13 bases matching TRBD2. The CDR3 totals 17 residues. V shed 5 bases and J 3 bases; nucleotides not matched to a gene: 9. CDR1 and CDR2 (germline): SGHRS, YFSETQ. The full variable domain, in which reference TRBV5-1 and TRBJ2-3 provide the parts outside the CDR3, is KAGVTQTPRYLIKTRGQQVTLSCSPISGHRSVSWYQQTPGQGLQFLFEYFSETQRNKGNFPGRFSGRQFSNSRSEMNVSTLELGDSALYLCASRQGLAGEGTDTQYFGPGTRLTVL.

The rearrangement uses TRBV11-3 and TRBJ2-1; D is perhaps TRBD2 (5 bases). This CDR3 is built from 15 residues. Germline loops: CDR1 SGHNT, CDR2 YENEEA. V lost 1 base, J lost 2 bases, and 9 bases lay in between. The CDR3 region has the DNA TGTGCCAGCAGCTTAGGAGAGACTACCTACAATGAGCAGTTCTTC. Amino acids: CASSLGETTYNEQFF. The complete variable domain, with remaining parts taken from reference TRBV11-3 and TRBJ2-1, reads EAGVVQSPRYKIIEKKQPVAFWCNPISGHNTLYWYLQNLGQGPELLIRYENEEAVDDSQLPKDRFSAERLKGVDSTLKIQPAELGDSAVYLCASSLGETTYNEQFFGPGTRLTVL.

The rearrangement uses TRBV6-5 and TRBJ2-2, with D uncertain. CDR3 size: 14 residues. The germline gives CDR1 MNHEY, CDR2 SVGAGI. V was pared by 6 bases and J by 0 bases, with 8 bases between. CDR3 region: CASRQSPNTGELFF. The CDR3 DNA sequence: TGTGCCAGCAGACAGTCCCCGAACACCGGGGAGCTGTTTTTT.

The chain joins TRBV20-1 to TRBJ1-4, with TRBD1 matching over 7 bases. Germline CDR1 is DFQATT and CDR2 is SNEGSKA (reference sequence). V gave up 3 bases and J gave up 5 bases; unmatched junction bases: 6. The CDR3 covers 14 residues. In nucleotides, the CDR3 is TGCAGTGCTAGTCAAGGGGGCAACAATGAAAAACTGTTTTTT. Amino acids: CSASQGGNNEKLFF.

V is TRBV6-5 and J is TRBJ2-1, with 8 bases identical to TRBD2. The CDR3 covers 15 residues. Germline V gene sequence: CDR1 MNHEY, CDR2 SVGAGI. The trim removed 6 bases at V and 7 bases at J, leaving 11 bases unmatched. CDR3 loop: CASRGGLAGVNEQFF. The CDR3 DNA reads as TGTGCCAGCAGGGGTGGACTAGCTGGGGTGAATGAGCAGTTCTTC.

The chain recombines TRBV6-5 with TRBJ1-2; 7 bases match TRBD1. The CDR3 loop spans 14 amino acids. The J segment lost 5 bases and the V segment lost 2 bases, leaving 5 bases of the junction unmatched. Germline V gene sequence: CDR1 MNHEY, CDR2 SVGAGI. CDR3 in DNA: TGTGCCAGCAGTTACGGGGGACAGCCTTATGGCTACACCTTC. Protein: CASSYGGQPYGYTF.

CDR3 in DNA: TGCGCCAGCAGACCTACAGGGGATTTGGAGACCCAGTACTTC. It is translated as CASRPTGDLETQYF. The chain uses TRBV5-1 and TRBJ2-5, with 7 bases fitting TRBD1. The V and J ends lost 5 bases and 5 bases, in that order; junction bases with no gene match: 9. The CDR3 totals 14 residues. The germline V gene has CDR1 SGHRS and CDR2 YFSETQ.

This chain joins TRBV6-2 or TRBV6-3 and TRBJ1-5; D perhaps matches TRBD1 (5 bases). V gave up 4 bases and J gave up 1 base, with 8 bases separating them. The CDR3 is made up of 14 amino acids. In germline, CDR1 is MNHEY, CDR2 SVGEGT. The chain's CDR3 is CASSSPGSNQPQHF. DNA for the CDR3: TGTGCCAGCAGTTCCCCAGGGAGCAATCAGCCCCAGCATTTT.

This clone was detected only once. V usage is TRBV27 and J usage is TRBJ2-1; TRBD1 matches 8 bases. Looked up from germline, CDR1 is MNHEY and CDR2 is SMNVEV (reference sequence). V lost 3 bases, J lost 4 bases, and 11 bases stayed unmatched. The length of the CDR3 is 17 residues. CDR3 bases: TGTGCCAGCAGTTTCGCGCCGACAGGGGAATTATACAATGAGCAGTTCTTC. Translated: CASSFAPTGELYNEQFF.

This rearrangement joins TRBV10-3 to TRBJ2-2; 10 bases agree with TRBD2. After removal of 4 bases from V and 3 bases from J, the junction contained 11 bases not matched to a gene. CDR1 is ENHRY, CDR2 SYGVKD, per germline. The CDR3 length is 18 residues. CDR3 DNA sequence: TGTGCCATCAGTGGGAGGGCTAGCGGGGGTGTGGACACCGGGGAGCTGTTTTTT. It translates to CAISGRASGGVDTGELFF.